This passage covers 27 T cell receptor beta chains from one sample sequenced in a study of blood T cell repertoires in COVID-19. The assay was immunoSEQ multiplex PCR, and TCRdb's table has in-frame clones only and misses some. The sample shows over 85,000 clones, around 85% of them seen only once. Material: peripheral blood. These receptors originate from a man aged 80 or over with acute or convalescent COVID-19.

The chain's CDR3 is CASSTPTSGVRDTQYF. The CDR3 DNA reads as TGTGCCAGCAGTACCCCGACTAGCGGGGTGCGGGATACGCAGTATTTT. J is TRBJ2-3 and V is TRBV27; 11 bases agree with TRBD2. This CDR3 comprises 16 residues. The ends lost 5 bases at V and 6 bases at J; junction bases unmatched: 10. Germline V gene lookup returns CDR1 MNHEY and CDR2 SMNVEV (reference sequence).

V usage is TRBV6-5 and J usage is TRBJ1-1; the D gene is possibly TRBD1 (5 bases). The CDR3 has 14 residues. CDR1 is MNHEY, CDR2 SVGAGI, per germline. The V and J ends lost 6 bases and 9 bases respectively, with 20 bases between them. The CDR3 sequence: CASRRATEDSQAFF. CDR3 DNA sequence: TGTGCCAGCAGACGAGCCACAGAAGACAGTCAAGCTTTCTTT.

The CDR3: CASSLGQGATYEQYF. Here the CDR3 DNA reads TGCGCCAGCAGCCTAGGACAGGGGGCTACCTACGAGCAGTACTTC. The chain joins TRBV5-1 to TRBJ2-7; the match to TRBD1 covers 11 bases. The CDR3 has 15 residues. Germline assignment: CDR1 SGHRS and CDR2 YFSETQ. J lost 2 bases, V lost 4 bases, and 5 bases had no gene match. The full variable domain, rest sourced from reference TRBV5-1 and TRBJ2-7, is KAGVTQTPRYLIKTRGQQVTLSCSPISGHRSVSWYQQTPGQGLQFLFEYFSETQRNKGNFPGRFSGRQFSNSRSEMNVSTLELGDSALYLCASSLGQGATYEQYFGPGTRLTVT.

The chain employs TRBV3-1 (or the pseudogene TRBV3-2) and TRBJ2-7; D might be TRBD1 (6 bases). V lost 2 bases and J 4 bases, leaving 18 bases between the germline ends. This CDR3 is 16 amino acids long. Germline CDR1 LGHDT, CDR2 YNNKEL (reference sequence). CDR3 sequence (DNA): TGTGCCAGCAGCCAACCCGGACAGAGAACCCCTTACGAGCAGTACTTC. The encoded protein is CASSQPGQRTPYEQYF.

The chain joins TRBV6-5 to TRBJ2-7; a weak D match, TRBD2 (6 bases). CDR3 length: 13 residues. Germline V gene data show CDR1 as MNHEY and CDR2 as SVGAGI. With 10 bases removed from V and 0 bases from J, the gap between germline ends came to 13 bases. CDR3 in amino acids: CATGRGVSYEQYF. The CDR3 DNA reads as TGTGCCACCGGGAGAGGGGTCTCCTACGAGCAGTACTTC.

The table lists this clone with a count of one. CDR3 residues: CASSFLVTSYNEQFF. Written as DNA, the CDR3 is TGCGCCAGCAGCTTTTTAGTTACGTCCTACAATGAGCAGTTCTTC. The V and J genes are TRBV5-1 and TRBJ2-1; D uncertain. The CDR3 consists of 15 residues. Trimming took 2 bases from V and 1 from J, leaving 10 bases between them. Germline assignment: CDR1 SGHRS and CDR2 YFSETQ.

The chain employs TRBV27 and TRBJ2-3, with D perhaps TRBD1 (5 bases). Germline V CDR1 and CDR2: MNHEY, SMNVEV (reference sequence). With 6 bases removed from V and 6 bases from J, the gap between germline ends came to 16 bases. CDR3 length: 14 residues. The chain's CDR3 is CASRSLRVADTQYF. The CDR3 DNA follows: TGTGCCAGCAGATCCCTCAGGGTCGCGGATACGCAGTATTTT.

This chain connects TRBV5-1 to TRBJ1-6, with D unresolved. V was cut by 3 bases and J by 0 bases, with 7 bases left in between. This CDR3 comprises 15 residues. Germline V gene lookup returns CDR1 SGHRS and CDR2 YFSETQ. CDR3 amino acids: CASSSSGSYNSPLHF. Written as DNA, the CDR3 is TGCGCCAGCAGCTCCAGCGGCTCCTATAATTCACCCCTCCACTTT.

This sequence joins TRBV6-5 and TRBJ1-3, with unresolved D. The germline V and J ends were trimmed by 4 bases and 4 bases, with 11 bases remaining between them. The V gene's germline CDR1 is MNHEY and CDR2 SVGAGI. The CDR3 is 14 amino acids. The chain's CDR3 is CASSSSAGGNTIYF. The CDR3 DNA reads as TGTGCCAGCAGTTCCTCAGCGGGGGGAAACACCATATATTTT.

The V gene is TRBV9, the J gene TRBJ1-2; D might be TRBD1 (6 bases). This CDR3 region has 16 residues. Germline lookup yields CDR1 SGDLS and CDR2 YYNGEE. Trimming shortened V by 6 bases and J by 2 bases, and 20 bases separated the two germline ends. The CDR3 is CASTGMWGQQNYGYTF. The DNA of the CDR3 is TGTGCCAGCACCGGGATGTGGGGACAACAGAACTATGGCTACACCTTC.

This chain uses TRBV28 with TRBJ2-7, with 8 bases identical to TRBD1. The CDR3 has 14 residues. CDR1 and CDR2 from the germline V gene are MDHEN and SYDVKM. With V trimmed by 8 bases and J by 2 bases, 8 bases remained unmatched. The CDR3 is CASHGTGGPYEQYF. CDR3 DNA sequence: TGTGCCAGCCATGGGACAGGTGGTCCCTACGAGCAGTACTTC. The variable domain in full, completed from reference TRBV28 and TRBJ2-7, reads DVKVTQSSRYLVKRTGEKVFLECVQDMDHENMFWYRQDPGLGLRLIYFSYDVKMKEKGDIPEGYSVSREKKERFSLILESASTNQTSMYLCASHGTGGPYEQYFGPGTRLTVT.

CDR3 loop: CATKSGVSTDTQYF. CDR3 DNA: TGCGCCACCAAAAGCGGGGTTAGCACAGATACGCAGTATTTT. The V and J genes are TRBV5-1 and TRBJ2-3; 7 bases match TRBD2. V shed 9 bases and J 0 bases; nucleotides not matched to a gene: 7. The CDR3 is 14 amino acids. Germline assignment: CDR1 SGHRS and CDR2 YFSETQ. The variable domain in full, completed from reference TRBV5-1 and TRBJ2-3, reads KAGVTQTPRYLIKTRGQQVTLSCSPISGHRSVSWYQQTPGQGLQFLFEYFSETQRNKGNFPGRFSGRQFSNSRSEMNVSTLELGDSALYLCATKSGVSTDTQYFGPGTRLTVL.

The chain couples TRBV18 to TRBJ1-1; 9 bases align to TRBD1. This CDR3 contains 17 residues. V was pared by 1 base and J by 4 bases, with 10 bases of the junction left unmatched. The V gene's germline CDR1 is KGHSH and CDR2 LQKENI. The CDR3 DNA sequence: TGTGCCAGCTCACCACGGCAAACAGGGGGCGAGGGCACTGAAGCTTTCTTT. It specifies CASSPRQTGGEGTEAFF.

This clone showed up just a few times. The V call is TRBV28, the J call TRBJ2-1; 7 nucleotides align to TRBD2. Germline CDR1 reads MDHEN; CDR2 reads SYDVKM. This CDR3 is built from 15 residues. Germline trimming cut 2 bases from V and 5 bases from J; bases unmatched to any gene: 6. The CDR3 nucleotides read TGTGCCAGCAGTTTAATGGCGGGAGTCGACAATGAGCAGTTCTTC. Its protein is CASSLMAGVDNEQFF.

The V call is TRBV5-8, the J call TRBJ1-5, with 7 bases fitting TRBD1. The junction had 1 base not matched to a gene; V was cut back by 1 base and J by 3 bases. The CDR3 covers 14 residues. The V gene's germline CDR1 is SGHTS and CDR2 YDEGEE. CDR3 bases: TGTGCCAGCAGCTTGACAGGGGTCAATCAGCCCCAGCATTTT. It codes for CASSLTGVNQPQHF.

The genes are TRBV4-1 and TRBJ2-3; no clear D. The CDR3 sequence is 13 residues long. V was clipped by 1 base and J by 4 bases, with 6 bases between them. Germline CDR1 and CDR2: MGHRA and YSYEKL. The CDR3 loop reads CASSQVSSDTQYF. The DNA for the CDR3 is TGCGCCAGCAGCCAAGTATCCTCAGATACGCAGTATTTT.

This chain joins TRBV7-9 and TRBJ2-5; 9 nucleotides agree with TRBD2. This CDR3 is built from 18 residues. Germline CDR1 and CDR2: SEHNR and FQNEAQ (reference sequence). J lost 2 bases, V lost 2 bases, and 12 bases had no gene match. CDR3 in amino acids: CASSLYTSGGRGQETQYF. The DNA for the CDR3 is TGTGCCAGCAGCTTATACACGTCGGGCGGGAGGGGTCAAGAGACCCAGTACTTC.

This chain uses TRBV6-4 with TRBJ1-2, with D perhaps matching TRBD1 (6 bases). V shed 6 bases and J shed 2 bases, with 10 bases lying between them. The CDR3 length is 13 residues. Germline CDR1 reads MRHNA; CDR2 reads SNTAGT. Here the CDR3 reads CASSAGQNYGYTF. CDR3 DNA: TGTGCCAGCAGCGCCGGACAGAACTATGGCTACACCTTC.

V usage is TRBV7-9 and J usage is TRBJ1-2; 8 bases line up with TRBD1. Germline V gives CDR1 SEHNR, CDR2 FQNEAQ (reference sequence). The CDR3 spans 13 residues. Germline trimming cut 5 bases from V and 7 bases from J; bases unmatched to any gene: 6. In DNA form, the CDR3 reads TGTGCCAGCAGCGCGACAGGGGTGGGTGGCTACACCTTC. Encoded protein: CASSATGVGGYTF.

CDR3 sequence (DNA): TGTGCCAGCAGCCCATGGGACAGGGAGCTGTTTTTT. Its protein is CASSPWDRELFF. The chain couples TRBV7-8 to TRBJ1-4; TRBD1 might be the D (6 bases). The J call may be in error: the DNA end matches TRBJ2-2 better. Germline V CDR1 and CDR2: SGHVS, FQNEAQ. CDR3 length equals 12 residues.

The genes are TRBV4-2 and TRBJ2-7; D may be TRBD1 (6 bases). Germline V gene sequence: CDR1 LGHNA, CDR2 YNFKEQ. V was shortened by 3 bases and J by 10 bases, with 16 bases between the two germline ends. The CDR3 extends over 13 amino acids. The CDR3 DNA reads as TGTGCCAGCAGCCAGATACAGGGTACGGGACAGTACTTC. Translating it yields CASSQIQGTGQYF.

The chain has TRBV7-2 and TRBJ2-5; 9 bases fit TRBD2. This CDR3 has 15 residues. Trimming cost V 3 bases and J 4 bases; bases outside gene matches: 6. CDR1 is SGHTA, CDR2 FQGNSA, per germline. CDR3 region: CASSFSLAGRETQYF. CDR3 DNA: TGTGCCAGCAGCTTCAGTCTAGCGGGAAGAGAGACCCAGTACTTC.

The V gene is TRBV18, the J gene TRBJ1-6; TRBD1 is a possible D gene (5 bases). V was clipped by 0 bases and J by 5 bases, with 11 bases between them. CDR3 length equals 16 residues. Germline CDR1 is KGHSH and CDR2 is LQKENI. The DNA for the CDR3 is TGTGCCAGCTCACCACCGGGGCAGGGAAATAATTCACCCCTCCACTTT. It yields the protein CASSPPGQGNNSPLHF.

This sequence joins TRBV28 and TRBJ1-5; a weak D match, TRBD1 (6 bases). The CDR3 contains 12 residues. CDR1 and CDR2 from the germline V gene are MDHEN and SYDVKM. Deletions cut 5 bases from V and 7 bases from J, with 9 bases between. CDR3 sequence (DNA): TGTGCCAGCAGTCTGACAGGCCAGCCCCAGCATTTT. Residues: CASSLTGQPQHF.

This chain connects TRBV19 to TRBJ2-5; D is possibly TRBD2 (5 bases). Germline V CDR1 and CDR2: LNHDA, SQIVND (reference sequence). This CDR3 is built from 15 residues. V lost 7 bases to trimming and J lost 1 base, with 16 bases between them. The CDR3 protein is CASTVVEGPQETQYF. The CDR3 coding sequence is TGTGCCAGTACCGTTGTTGAGGGCCCCCAAGAGACCCAGTACTTC.

V gene TRBV16 combines with J gene TRBJ1-2; TRBD1 is a possible D gene (5 bases). Per germline, CDR1 KGHSY and CDR2 FQNENV. V dropped 4 bases and J dropped 4 bases, with 22 bases sitting between them. The CDR3 spans 17 residues. CDR3 DNA sequence: TGTGCCAGCAGCCCTAGAATCAGGCGGGGGTCGAGCTATGGCTACACCTTC. It specifies CASSPRIRRGSSYGYTF.

The chain employs TRBV4-3 and TRBJ1-2, with D possibly TRBD1 on 5 matching bases. CDR3 length: 15 amino acids. Germline V gene sequence: CDR1 LGHNA, CDR2 YSLEER. V dropped 4 bases and J dropped 3 bases, with 15 bases sitting between them. The CDR3 nucleotides read TGCGCCAGCAGCCCCAGACCCACAGGTGACTATGGCTACACCTTC. This gives the protein CASSPRPTGDYGYTF.